These 25 T cell receptor beta chains originate from one sample sequenced in a study of identifying expanded T cells in peripheral blood. The repertoire was sequenced with immunoSEQ multiplex PCR; TCRdb's copy has only in-frame clones and lacks some. The table includes under 95,000 clones, about 91% detected once. The sequencing input was blood. The origin of the receptors is a person aged 18 to 70 in good health.

This clone has more than one count but fewer than ten. The chain joins TRBV28 to TRBJ1-2; TRBD1 is a possible D gene (5 bases). Per the germline V gene, CDR1 is MDHEN and CDR2 is SYDVKM. This CDR3 comprises 15 residues. Trimming stripped 5 bases from V and 9 bases from J, with 22 bases between. The CDR3 here is CASSPPGHKVPSYTF. For the CDR3, the DNA is TGTGCCAGCAGTCCCCCCGGACATAAGGTGCCCAGCTACACCTTC.

About this clone: Its ends do not fully match the called genes, so a read error is possible. This rearrangement joins TRBV29-1 to TRBJ2-1, with 10 nucleotides matching TRBD1. Germline CDR1 reads SQVTM; CDR2 reads ANQGSEA. This CDR3 has 15 amino acids. CDR3 in DNA: TGCAGCGTAGCGACAGGGGGCGCCGTCAGTCGGGGTCAGCTCTTC. Encoded protein: CSVATGGAVSRGQLF.

This clone was detected only once. The chain employs TRBV5-4 and TRBJ1-1; possible D gene TRBD1, 6 bases. V was clipped by 2 bases and J by 7 bases, with 18 bases between them. CDR1 is SGHNT, CDR2 YYREEE, per germline (reference sequence). This CDR3 is built from 15 residues. CDR3 in amino acids: CASSLRTIQGNEAFF. In nucleotides, the CDR3 is TGTGCCAGCAGCTTACGCACAATACAGGGCAATGAAGCTTTCTTT.

This chain uses TRBV5-1 with TRBJ2-5; D perhaps matches TRBD2 (5 bases). The germline gives CDR1 SGHRS, CDR2 YFSETQ. The CDR3 covers 12 residues. The V gene lost 3 bases and the J gene lost 5 bases, with 8 bases spanning the gap. The CDR3 here is CASSSTSETQYF. The CDR3 DNA follows: TGCGCCAGCAGCTCCACTAGTGAGACCCAGTACTTC.

The chain has TRBV11-3 and TRBJ2-3, with 7 bases identical to TRBD2. This CDR3 is 16 amino acids long. The ends lost 8 bases at V and 2 bases at J; junction bases unmatched: 13. Per the germline V gene, CDR1 is SGHNT and CDR2 is YENEEA. The CDR3: CASPTGRERVTDTQYF. The CDR3 DNA sequence: TGTGCCAGCCCCACTGGGCGGGAGAGGGTCACAGATACGCAGTATTTT.

The J gene is TRBJ2-1, the V gene TRBV18; D perhaps matches TRBD2 (6 bases). The CDR3 is 16 amino acids. Trimming cost V 0 bases and J 7 bases, with 16 bases left between them. The V gene's germline CDR1 is KGHSH and CDR2 LQKENI. DNA of the CDR3: TGTGCCAGCTCACCACCGTTCCGGGAGTTTACAAATGAGCAGTTCTTC. Its translation is CASSPPFREFTNEQFF. The entire variable domain, with the rest obtained from reference TRBV18 and TRBJ2-1, is as follows: NAGVMQNPRHLVRRRGQEARLRCSPMKGHSHVYWYRQLPEEGLKFMVYLQKENIIDESGMPKERFSAEFPKEGPSILRIQQVVRGDSAAYFCASSPPFREFTNEQFFGPGTRLTVL.

The rearrangement links TRBV5-1 to TRBJ1-6, with D hard to call. CDR1 SGHRS and CDR2 YFSETQ come from the germline V gene. The CDR3 has 14 amino acids. Trimming took 2 bases from V and 13 from J, leaving 16 bases between them. CDR3 region: CASSFGGEVTPLHF. The DNA of the CDR3 is TGCGCCAGCAGCTTCGGCGGTGAGGTGACTCCCCTCCACTTT.

The chain recombines TRBV7-2 with TRBJ2-2, with 11 bases aligning to TRBD2. This CDR3 comprises 17 residues. The V segment lost 2 bases and the J segment 0 bases; nucleotides outside the gene matches: 2. The germline CDR1 and CDR2 sequences are SGHTA and FQGNSA. CDR3 in amino acids: CASSLLAGGSNTGELFF. CDR3 sequence (DNA): TGTGCCAGCAGCTTACTAGCGGGGGGTTCGAACACCGGGGAGCTGTTTTTT.

V is TRBV9 and J is TRBJ2-1; tentatively, D is TRBD2 (5 bases). This CDR3 contains 15 residues. CDR1 and CDR2 from the germline V gene are SGDLS and YYNGEE. V was trimmed by 0 bases and J by 0 bases, leaving 7 bases between them. In DNA, the CDR3 is TGTGCCAGCAGCGTAGGGAGGACCTCCTACAATGAGCAGTTCTTC. It codes for CASSVGRTSYNEQFF.

The rearrangement uses TRBV6-5 and TRBJ1-6; D is unclear. CDR3 length equals 14 residues. CDR1 and CDR2 (germline): MNHEY, SVGAGI. V was pared by 8 bases and J by 0 bases, with 8 bases between. Written as DNA, the CDR3 is TGTGCCAGCGGTTCATCCTCCTATAATTCACCCCTCCACTTT. Protein sequence: CASGSSSYNSPLHF.

The rearrangement uses TRBV28 and TRBJ1-4; 7 nucleotides agree with TRBD1. Germline-derived CDR1 and CDR2 are MDHEN and SYDVKM. The CDR3 has 15 amino acids. V lost 10 bases and J lost 7; bases outside the gene matches: 15. The CDR3 bases are TGTGCCACCAAAGGGGGGGATCAGGGGGGTGAAAAACTGTTTTTT. Translated, it gives CATKGGDQGGEKLFF.

The chain combines TRBV5-1 with TRBJ2-2; D is perhaps TRBD1 (5 bases). The V and J ends lost 2 bases and 0 bases respectively, with 8 bases between them. Germline V lookup: CDR1 SGHRS, CDR2 YFSETQ. This CDR3 has 15 residues. The CDR3 nucleotides read TGCGCCAGCAGCTTCCGACAGTCGAACACCGGGGAGCTGTTTTTT. This gives the protein CASSFRQSNTGELFF.

The chain carries TRBV5-4 and TRBJ2-3; TRBD2 agrees at 11 bases. The J segment lost 4 bases and the V segment lost 5 bases, leaving 12 bases of the junction unmatched. CDR3 size: 17 residues. CDR1 SGHNT and CDR2 YYREEE come from the germline V gene (reference sequence). The CDR3 region has the DNA TGTGCCAGCAGTCGGAGCACTAGCGGGAGTTTCGCAGATACGCAGTATTTT. Translating it yields CASSRSTSGSFADTQYF.

The gene calls are TRBV7-2 and TRBJ1-1; tentative D call: TRBD1 (6 bases). Germline V CDR1 and CDR2: SGHTA, FQGNSA. The V end was cut by 4 bases, the J end by 7 bases, with 13 bases between. The CDR3 has 13 amino acids. The CDR3, as DNA: TGTGCCAGCAGCTCACAGGGAAACCTTGAAGCTTTCTTT. Residues: CASSSQGNLEAFF.

The chain has TRBV19 and TRBJ1-1; D is possibly TRBD1 (6 bases). Germline V gives CDR1 LNHDA, CDR2 SQIVND (reference sequence). The CDR3 spans 14 residues. V shed 6 bases and J shed 3 bases, with 14 bases lying between them. CDR3 bases: TGTGCCAGTAGGAAAACAGGGTACGACACTGAAGCTTTCTTT. Translated: CASRKTGYDTEAFF. The full variable domain, with the rest looked up from reference TRBV19 and TRBJ1-1, is DGGITQSPKYLFRKEGQNVTLSCEQNLNHDAMYWYRQDPGQGLRLIYYSQIVNDFQKGDIAEGYSVSREKKESFPLTVTSAQKNPTAFYLCASRKTGYDTEAFFGQGTRLTVV.

V and J are TRBV7-9 and TRBJ2-3; D gene unclear. Germline CDR1 SEHNR, CDR2 FQNEAQ (reference sequence). V was pared by 4 bases and J by 6 bases, with 11 bases between. The CDR3 is 13 amino acids. The CDR3 bases are TGTGCCAGCAGCTACCCGGTAGCTGATACGCAGTATTTT. As protein: CASSYPVADTQYF.

The chain recombines TRBV5-4 with TRBJ2-3, with D unclear. CDR3 length equals 12 residues. Germline values: CDR1 SGHNT, CDR2 YYREEE (reference sequence). V was pared by 0 bases and J by 5 bases, with 4 bases between. CDR3 bases: TGTGCCAGCAGCTTGGGTGGAGATACGCAGTATTTT. Encoded protein: CASSLGGDTQYF.

This chain links TRBV30 with TRBJ1-4, with D unresolved. The CDR3 runs to 16 residues. Germline V gives CDR1 GTSNPN, CDR2 SVGIG (reference sequence). Trimming removed 3 bases from V and 3 bases from J, with 17 bases in between. The CDR3 is CAWRRTRGAANEKLFF. The DNA for the CDR3 is TGTGCCTGGAGAAGGACCCGGGGAGCAGCTAATGAAAAACTGTTTTTT.

This clone was seen more than once but under ten times. The chain links TRBV6-5 to TRBJ1-5; TRBD1 is a possible D gene (5 bases). Germline CDR1 is MNHEY and CDR2 is SVGAGI. The CDR3 is 13 residues long. V lost 5 bases, J lost 9 bases, and 14 bases lay in between. CDR3 nucleotides: TGTGCCAGCAGTCGGGACGGAGAACGGCCCCAGCATTTT. Residues: CASSRDGERPQHF.

This clone was picked up one time. This CDR3 reads CATISDEYNEQFF. CDR3 nucleotides: TGTGCCACCATTTCTGACGAGTACAATGAGCAGTTCTTC. This chain links TRBV15 with TRBJ2-1; D is unclear. There are 13 residues in the CDR3. Germline loops: CDR1 LNHNV, CDR2 YYDKDF (reference sequence). The V end was cut by 7 bases, the J end by 4 bases, with 11 bases between.

This chain connects TRBV19 to TRBJ2-2; TRBD1 matches 10 bases. The germline V gene has CDR1 LNHDA and CDR2 SQIVND (reference sequence). This CDR3 has 15 residues. Trimming cost V 6 bases and J 4 bases; bases outside gene matches: 5. The CDR3 region is CASRPGTGVTGELFF. In DNA form, the CDR3 reads TGTGCCAGTAGACCCGGGACAGGGGTCACCGGGGAGCTGTTTTTT.

The rearrangement joins TRBV19 to TRBJ1-6; TRBD1 agrees at 8 bases. The V and J ends lost 1 base and 8 bases, in that order; junction bases with no gene match: 7. Germline values: CDR1 LNHDA, CDR2 SQIVND (reference sequence). CDR3 length equals 16 residues. The CDR3 DNA follows: TGTGCCAGTAGTATAGGGACAGGGCCGGCGGATTCACCCCTCCACTTT. Translated: CASSIGTGPADSPLHF.

The CDR3 sequence is CASKGGSSYEQYF. The CDR3 coding sequence is TGTGCCTCGAAAGGGGGCAGCTCCTACGAGCAGTACTTC. V is TRBV10-3 and J is TRBJ2-7, with TRBD1 matching 7 bases. J lost 0 bases, V lost 11 bases, and 7 bases had no gene match. The CDR3 covers 13 residues. The germline gives CDR1 ENHRY, CDR2 SYGVKD.

J is TRBJ1-2 and V is TRBV6-5; TRBD1 is a possible D gene (5 bases). The CDR3 spans 13 residues. The germline V gene has CDR1 MNHEY and CDR2 SVGAGI. V lost 5 bases to trimming and J lost 6 bases, with 13 bases between them. This CDR3 reads CASSDNWGDGYTF. The CDR3 DNA sequence: TGTGCCAGCAGTGATAATTGGGGCGATGGCTACACCTTC.

The rearrangement links TRBV5-1 to TRBJ1-1; possible D gene TRBD1, 5 bases. CDR3 length: 14 residues. The V and J ends lost 3 bases and 3 bases respectively, with 12 bases between them. Per the germline V gene, CDR1 is SGHRS and CDR2 is YFSETQ. The CDR3 loop reads CASSWDGEYTEAFF. The DNA for the CDR3 is TGCGCCAGCAGCTGGGACGGTGAGTACACTGAAGCTTTCTTT.